This entry lists 27 T cell receptor beta chains sequenced from one sample in a study of molecular identifiers for immune sequencing clone quantification. In TCRdb, the PCR reads were re-called with MiXCR into one record per CDR3 protein. This sample has over 600,000 distinct CDR3 sequences, with 20% found just once. Sequenced input: naive CD8+ T cells from blood, with Jurkat cell RNA spiked in. Subset given: FACS-sorted CD8+CD4-CCR7+CD45RA+ naive T cells. These receptors were taken from a human donor in good health. Some libraries in this study had Jurkat cell RNA spiked in.

This clonotype was found many times. The V call is TRBV20-1, the J call TRBJ2-5; the D gene is possibly TRBD2 (6 bases). This CDR3 has 17 amino acids. CDR1 and CDR2 (germline): DFQATT, SNEGSKA (reference sequence). With 0 bases removed from V and 3 bases from J, the gap between germline ends came to 20 bases. CDR3 coding DNA: TGCAGTGCTAGAGATGCGGGGTCGATCGGTGCAGAAGAGACCCAGTACTTC. It translates to CSARDAGSIGAEETQYF.

This clonotype has a count of ten or more. The rearrangement joins TRBV20-1 to TRBJ1-1, with TRBD1 as a possible D gene (6 bases). Trimming shortened V by 2 bases and J by 11 bases, and 15 bases separated the two germline ends. Per the germline V gene, CDR1 is DFQATT and CDR2 is SNEGSKA (reference sequence). The CDR3 totals 12 residues. In DNA, the CDR3 is TGCAGTGCTAGACCCAGGGGATTTGGGGCTTTCTTT. As protein: CSARPRGFGAFF.

This clonotype was found many times. The chain links TRBV27 to TRBJ2-3; 13 nucleotides agree with TRBD2. Germline assignment: CDR1 MNHEY and CDR2 SMNVEV (reference sequence). The CDR3 has 16 residues. The trim removed 6 bases at V and 6 bases at J, leaving 9 bases unmatched. CDR3 sequence (DNA): TGTGCCAGCAGACCCATACTAGCGGGAGGGCCGGATACGCAGTATTTT. It yields the protein CASRPILAGGPDTQYF.

This clonotype was counted ten times or more. The chain carries TRBV19 and TRBJ2-1; 14 bases align to TRBD2. The CDR3 is 16 amino acids. In germline, CDR1 is LNHDA, CDR2 SQIVND (reference sequence). V was pared by 5 bases and J by 4 bases, with 4 bases of the junction left unmatched. CDR3 nucleotides: TGTGCCAGTAGTCCGGGACTAGCGGGAGCTTACAATGAGCAGTTCTTC. Protein sequence: CASSPGLAGAYNEQFF. The full variable domain, completed using reference TRBV19 and TRBJ2-1, is DGGITQSPKYLFRKEGQNVTLSCEQNLNHDAMYWYRQDPGQGLRLIYYSQIVNDFQKGDIAEGYSVSREKKESFPLTVTSAQKNPTAFYLCASSPGLAGAYNEQFFGPGTRLTVL.

To note about this clonotype: This may come from a read error, since a much larger clone is one base off. The CDR3 spells CAGSERESNSPLHF. The CDR3, as DNA: TGTGCCGGCAGTGAAAGGGAATCTAATTCACCCCTCCACTTT. The chain employs TRBV25-1 and TRBJ1-6; D remains ambiguous. The CDR3 loop spans 14 amino acids. The V gene's germline CDR1 is MGHDK and CDR2 SYGVNS.

This clonotype was detected a few times. The chain employs TRBV12-3 or TRBV12-4 and TRBJ2-1; D unclear. This CDR3 is built from 13 residues. Trimming removed 3 bases from V and 4 bases from J, with 7 bases in between. This chain's CDR3 is CASSFKSYNEQFF. CDR3 sequence (DNA): TGTGCCAGCAGTTTCAAATCTTACAATGAGCAGTTCTTC.

The V call is TRBV6-2 or TRBV6-3, the J call TRBJ2-2; D remains unclear. CDR3 length: 15 amino acids. The V gene lost 5 bases and the J gene lost 0 bases, with 10 bases spanning the gap. Germline lookup yields CDR1 MNHEY and CDR2 SVGEGT. The CDR3 DNA follows: TGTGCCAGCAGTCCAGCGAATTCGAACACCGGGGAGCTGTTTTTT. It specifies CASSPANSNTGELFF.

This clonotype was seen ten or more times. The V and J genes are TRBV19 and TRBJ1-5; maybe TRBD1 (5 bases). Per germline, CDR1 LNHDA and CDR2 SQIVND (reference sequence). The CDR3 loop spans 13 amino acids. V gave up 6 bases and J gave up 3 bases, with 9 bases separating them. Here the CDR3 DNA reads TGTGCCAGTAGGGGACTCACCAATCAGCCCCAGCATTTT. Translating gives CASRGLTNQPQHF. Full variable domain (outside the CDR3, taken from reference TRBV19 and TRBJ1-5): DGGITQSPKYLFRKEGQNVTLSCEQNLNHDAMYWYRQDPGQGLRLIYYSQIVNDFQKGDIAEGYSVSREKKESFPLTVTSAQKNPTAFYLCASRGLTNQPQHFGDGTRLSIL.

As for this clonotype: One base away lies a much larger clone, so this may be a sequencing read error. The chain is built from TRBV7-6 and TRBJ2-3; 8 bases fit TRBD2. With V trimmed by 5 bases and J by 5 bases, 9 bases remained unmatched. Germline V gives CDR1 SGHVS, CDR2 FNYEAQ. CDR3 size: 15 residues. The CDR3, as DNA: TGTGCCAGCAGCCCCACGGGACTAGATAGAGATACGCAGTATTTT. It is translated as CASSPTGLDRDTQYF.

This clonotype was counted only a few times. The chain has TRBV4-3 and TRBJ2-7; D may be TRBD2 (5 bases). CDR1 and CDR2 from the germline V gene are LGHNA and YSLEER. This CDR3 comprises 14 residues. Trimming shortened V by 7 bases and J by 3 bases, and 16 bases separated the two germline ends. CDR3 region: CASNQSASSYEQYF. CDR3 sequence (DNA): TGCGCCAGCAACCAGAGCGCTAGCAGCTACGAGCAGTACTTC.

This clonotype was seen repeatedly, ten times or more. The chain combines TRBV20-1 with TRBJ2-3; 13 bases align to TRBD2. CDR1 and CDR2 (germline): DFQATT, SNEGSKA (reference sequence). Trimming cost V 6 bases and J 2 bases; bases outside gene matches: 11. CDR3 length equals 17 residues. In nucleotides, the CDR3 is TGCAGTGCCACTAGCGGGAGGGCCCACGCTCCCACAGATACGCAGTATTTT. This sequence encodes CSATSGRAHAPTDTQYF.

This clonotype appeared many times. The rearrangement links TRBV10-2 to TRBJ1-1; D is undetermined. The germline gives CDR1 WSHSY, CDR2 SAAADI. V was trimmed by 0 bases and J by 5 bases, leaving 7 bases between them. The CDR3 totals 13 residues. The CDR3 reads CASSESMGTEAFF. CDR3 nucleotide sequence: TGCGCCAGCAGTGAGTCGATGGGTACTGAAGCTTTCTTT.

This clonotype was detected a few times. A much larger clonotype is one base distant, so this may be a read error. CDR3: CAGSLGGWSYEQYF. The CDR3 nucleotides are TGTGCCGGCAGCTTAGGGGGTTGGTCCTACGAGCAGTACTTC. The gene calls are TRBV5-5 and TRBJ2-7; perhaps TRBD1 as D (6 bases). Germline values: CDR1 SGHKS, CDR2 YYEKEE (reference sequence). The CDR3 covers 14 residues.

With regard to this clonotype: One end of the junction varies from germline; a read error may be responsible. The chain couples TRBV13 to TRBJ2-1; tentatively, D is TRBD1 (5 bases). The CDR3 spans 14 residues. Germline V gene lookup returns CDR1 PRHDT and CDR2 FYEKMQ (reference sequence). The CDR3 DNA follows: TGTGCCGGCAGCTTAGGGGTTTTGGCTAATGAGCAGTTCTTC. Amino acid sequence: CAGSLGVLANEQFF.

This clonotype was found many times. The chain recombines TRBV4-2 with TRBJ1-1; no clear D. V was cut by 4 bases and J by 4 bases, with 22 bases left in between. The CDR3 runs 17 residues. Per the germline V gene, CDR1 is LGHNA and CDR2 is YNFKEQ. The CDR3 DNA reads TGTGCCAGCAGCCGTCCGGAGACCTATGGGGAAAGCACTGAAGCTTTCTTT. It translates to CASSRPETYGESTEAFF.

The chain carries TRBV6-5 and TRBJ2-7; 8 nucleotides line up with TRBD1. Germline trimming cut 0 bases from V and 5 bases from J; bases unmatched to any gene: 12. CDR1 is MNHEY and CDR2 is SVGAGI in the germline V gene. The CDR3 spans 17 residues. CDR3 amino acids: CASSYSAQGALINEQYF. In DNA, the CDR3 is TGTGCCAGCAGTTACTCGGCCCAGGGGGCGCTCATCAACGAGCAGTACTTC.

This clonotype has more than one count but fewer than ten. Because it lacks the conserved phenylalanine or tryptophan at the end, this CDR3 is likely a read error. J is TRBJ2-3 and V is TRBV6-2 or TRBV6-3; no firm D call. The CDR3 covers 16 residues. Trimming stripped 0 bases from V and 2 bases from J, with 12 bases between. Germline assignment: CDR1 MNHEY and CDR2 SVGEGT. As DNA, the CDR3 is TGTGCCAGCAGTTACTCTGGGGTGGATTTCACAGATACGCAGTATATT. Translated, it gives CASSYSGVDFTDTQYI.

This clonotype was found many times. The genes are TRBV4-1 and TRBJ1-1; D gene ambiguous. Germline-derived CDR1 and CDR2 are MGHRA and YSYEKL. Trimming took 1 base from V and 0 from J, leaving 9 bases between them. This CDR3 region has 15 residues. This CDR3 reads CASSQAPGMNTEAFF. DNA for the CDR3: TGCGCCAGCAGCCAAGCCCCAGGCATGAACACTGAAGCTTTCTTT.

This clonotype was seen at least ten times. The chain uses TRBV6-5 and TRBJ2-7; 11 positions match TRBD2. Germline-derived CDR1 and CDR2 are MNHEY and SVGAGI. J was trimmed by 5 bases and V by 3 bases; bases with no gene match: 3. This CDR3 has 14 residues. The CDR3 DNA sequence: TGTGCCAGCAGTTATACTAGCGGGAGTAACGAGCAGTACTTC. Protein: CASSYTSGSNEQYF.

Note on this clonotype: A single base separates this from a much larger clone, so it may be a read error. The gene calls are TRBV6-6 and TRBJ2-1, with TRBD2 identical over 9 bases. The germline V gene has CDR1 MNHNY and CDR2 SVGAGI (reference sequence). This CDR3 contains 16 residues. The CDR3 nucleotides read TGTGCCAGCAGTTTACTCGGGGCGGGGGGGCGGAATGAGCGGTTCTTC. Translating it yields CASSLLGAGGRNERFF.

At least ten counts were recorded for this clonotype. This CDR3 reads CASSRLAGDYNEQFF. The CDR3 nucleotides are TGTGCCAGCAGCCGTCTAGCGGGGGACTACAATGAGCAGTTCTTC. The chain combines TRBV3-1 with TRBJ2-1, with 10 positions matching TRBD2. CDR3 length equals 15 residues. Germline values: CDR1 LGHDT, CDR2 YNNKEL (reference sequence). After removal of 4 bases from V and 3 bases from J, the junction contained 3 bases not matched to a gene.

This clonotype has a count of ten or more. This rearrangement joins TRBV28 to TRBJ1-6; tentative D call: TRBD1 (5 bases). Per germline, CDR1 MDHEN and CDR2 SYDVKM. The length of the CDR3 is 17 residues. Trimming cost V 5 bases and J 1 base, with 15 bases left between them. The CDR3 DNA follows: TGTGCCAGCAGTGGAGGTGTCAGGGTGTCCTATAATTCACCCCTCCACTTT. Amino acids: CASSGGVRVSYNSPLHF.

There are many counts of this clonotype. This chain uses TRBV7-9 with TRBJ1-1; 7 positions agree with TRBD1. The CDR3 contains 12 residues. V was clipped by 6 bases and J by 4 bases; unmatched bases: 2. CDR1 is SEHNR and CDR2 is FQNEAQ in the germline V gene (reference sequence). The CDR3 DNA is TGTGCCAGCAGTCGGACAGGCACTGAAGCTTTCTTT. This codes for CASSRTGTEAFF.

There are many counts of this clonotype. The V and J genes are TRBV2 and TRBJ2-3; 11 positions agree with TRBD2. CDR3 size: 15 residues. Germline assignment: CDR1 SNHLY and CDR2 FYNNEI. V trimming: 8 bases; J trimming: 0 bases; junction bases outside the gene matches: 4. CDR3 DNA: TGTGCCAGCTGGAGGACTAGCGGGAGCACAGATACGCAGTATTTT. Encoded protein: CASWRTSGSTDTQYF.

This rearrangement joins TRBV20-1 to TRBJ2-1; 10 nucleotides match TRBD2. CDR1 is DFQATT and CDR2 is SNEGSKA in the germline V gene (reference sequence). V lost 2 bases to trimming and J lost 5 bases; unmatched junction nucleotides: 3. The CDR3 length is 14 residues. The CDR3 DNA sequence: TGCAGTGCTAGACGAGCGGGGGGGGACAATGAGCAGTTCTTC. Amino acid sequence: CSARRAGGDNEQFF.

Concerning this clonotype: This clone may be a read error of a much larger clone one base away. The DNA for the CDR3 is TGTGCCAGCAGCTCCCGTATGGGGCGGACAGAGACCCAGCACTTC. Residues: CASSSRMGRTETQHF. The rearrangement links TRBV7-6 to TRBJ2-5; possibly TRBD1 for D (6 bases). The CDR3 has 15 amino acids. Germline lookup yields CDR1 SGHVS and CDR2 FNYEAQ.

This clonotype was counted only a few times. CDR3 sequence: CASSYSWDPNTGELFF. CDR3 sequence (DNA): TGTGCCAGCAGTTACTCGTGGGATCCGAACACCGGGGAGCTGTTTTTT. The V call is TRBV6-2 or TRBV6-3, the J call TRBJ2-2; no clear D. V was clipped by 0 bases and J by 0 bases, with 8 bases between them. The CDR3 totals 16 residues. CDR1 and CDR2 (germline): MNHEY, SVGEGT.